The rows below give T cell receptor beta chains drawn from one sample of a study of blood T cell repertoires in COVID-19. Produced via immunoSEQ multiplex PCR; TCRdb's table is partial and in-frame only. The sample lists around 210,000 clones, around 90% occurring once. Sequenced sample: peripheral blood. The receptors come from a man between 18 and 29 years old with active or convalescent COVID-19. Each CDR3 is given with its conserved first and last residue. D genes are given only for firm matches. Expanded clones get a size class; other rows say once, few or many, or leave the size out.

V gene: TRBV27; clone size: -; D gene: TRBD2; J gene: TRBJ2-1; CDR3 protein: CASSRGSAGGPYNEQFF; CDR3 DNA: TGTGCCAGCAGTCGAGGGTCGGCGGGAGGACCGTACAATGAGCAGTTCTTC
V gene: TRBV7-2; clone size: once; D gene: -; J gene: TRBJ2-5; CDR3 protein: CASSLAAGSEWWETQYF; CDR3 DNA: TGTGCCAGCAGCTTAGCGGCAGGGTCGGAGTGGTGGGAGACCCAGTACTTC
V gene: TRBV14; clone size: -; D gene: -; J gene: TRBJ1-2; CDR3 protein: CASSQVGIGYGYTF; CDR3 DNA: TGTGCCAGCAGCCAAGTGGGCATCGGCTATGGCTACACCTTC
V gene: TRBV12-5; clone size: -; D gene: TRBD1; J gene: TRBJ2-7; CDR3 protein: CASGGTGFHEQYF; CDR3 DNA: TGTGCTAGTGGAGGGACAGGGTTCCACGAGCAGTACTTC
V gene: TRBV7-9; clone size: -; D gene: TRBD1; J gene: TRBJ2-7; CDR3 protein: CASSSTDRADEQYF; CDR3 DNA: TGTGCCAGCAGTTCAACGGACAGGGCTGACGAGCAGTACTTC
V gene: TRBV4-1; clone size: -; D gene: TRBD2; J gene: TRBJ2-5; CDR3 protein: CATGGTSSGLETQYF; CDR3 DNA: TGCGCCACGGGCGGGACTAGTTCTGGTTTGGAGACCCAGTACTTC
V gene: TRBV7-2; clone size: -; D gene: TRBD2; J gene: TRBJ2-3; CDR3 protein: CASSLRRGVRDTQYF; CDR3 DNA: TGTGCCAGCAGCTTAAGACGGGGGGTTAGGGATACGCAGTATTTT
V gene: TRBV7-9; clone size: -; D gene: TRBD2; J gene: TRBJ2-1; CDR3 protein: CASSLAGRGSNEQFF; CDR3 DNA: TGTGCCAGCAGCTTAGCGGGGCGCGGGAGCAATGAGCAGTTCTTC
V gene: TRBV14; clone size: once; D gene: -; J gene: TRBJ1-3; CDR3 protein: CASSQESQILSGNTIYF; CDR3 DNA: TGTGCCAGCAGCCAAGAGTCCCAGATCCTCTCTGGAAACACCATATATTTT
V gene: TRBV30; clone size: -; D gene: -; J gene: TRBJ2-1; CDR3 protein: CAWSDTGTQQFF; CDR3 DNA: TGTGCCTGGAGCGACACCGGGACTCAGCAGTTCTTC
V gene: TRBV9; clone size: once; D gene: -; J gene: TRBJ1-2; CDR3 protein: CASSVDPSLNYGYTF; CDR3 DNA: TGTGCCAGCAGCGTAGATCCGAGCCTTAACTATGGCTACACCTTC
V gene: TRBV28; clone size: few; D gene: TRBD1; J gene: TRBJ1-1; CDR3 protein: CASRSGTGGFF; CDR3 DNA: TGTGCCAGCAGATCAGGGACAGGGGGTTTCTTT
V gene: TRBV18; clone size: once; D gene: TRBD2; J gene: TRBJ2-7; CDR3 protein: CASSPPVIAGVYEQYF; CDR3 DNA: TGTGCCAGCTCACCACCGGTCATCGCGGGAGTCTACGAGCAGTACTTC
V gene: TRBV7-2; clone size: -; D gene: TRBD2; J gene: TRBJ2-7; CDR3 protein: CASSLKGGIHEQYF; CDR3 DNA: TGTGCCAGCAGCTTAAAGGGAGGGATCCACGAGCAGTACTTC
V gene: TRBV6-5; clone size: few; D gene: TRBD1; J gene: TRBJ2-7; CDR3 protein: CASSPDRGASYEQYF; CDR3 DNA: TGTGCCAGCAGCCCCGACAGGGGTGCGTCCTACGAGCAGTACTTC
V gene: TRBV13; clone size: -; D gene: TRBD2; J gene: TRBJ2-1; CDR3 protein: CASGVREARNEQFF; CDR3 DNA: TGTGCCAGCGGAGTGCGGGAGGCACGCAATGAGCAGTTCTTC
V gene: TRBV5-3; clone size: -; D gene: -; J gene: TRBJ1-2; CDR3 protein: CARSLLMGRVRYGYTF; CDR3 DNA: TGTGCCAGAAGCTTGTTGATGGGCAGGGTTCGCTATGGCTACACCTTC
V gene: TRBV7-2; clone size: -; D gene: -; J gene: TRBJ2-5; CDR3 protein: CASSLGWAETQYF; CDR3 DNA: TGTGCCAGCAGCTTAGGGTGGGCCGAGACCCAGTACTTC
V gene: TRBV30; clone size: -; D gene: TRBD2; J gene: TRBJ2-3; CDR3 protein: CAWSDPAGGWQDTQYF; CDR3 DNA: TGTGCCTGGAGTGATCCCGCGGGGGGCTGGCAAGATACGCAGTATTTT
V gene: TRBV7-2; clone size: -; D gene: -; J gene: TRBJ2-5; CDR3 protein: CASSLRAGWETQYF; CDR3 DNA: TGTGCCAGCAGCTTACGCGCAGGGTGGGAGACCCAGTACTTC
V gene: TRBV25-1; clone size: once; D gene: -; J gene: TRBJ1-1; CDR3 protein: CASSNLRVGHTEAFF; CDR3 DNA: TGTGCCAGCAGTAACCTCCGTGTTGGGCACACTGAAGCTTTCTTT
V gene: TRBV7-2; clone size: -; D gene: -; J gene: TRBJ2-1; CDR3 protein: CASSLVRPGFLGEQFF; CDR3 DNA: TGTGCCAGCAGCTTAGTTCGGCCAGGGTTTCTTGGTGAGCAGTTCTTC
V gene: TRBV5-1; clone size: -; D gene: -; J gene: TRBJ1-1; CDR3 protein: CASSPNAPGSVAEAFF; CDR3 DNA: TGCGCCAGCAGCCCGAACGCCCCAGGGTCGGTCGCTGAAGCTTTCTTT
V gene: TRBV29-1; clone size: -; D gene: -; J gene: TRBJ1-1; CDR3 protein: CSGEVQGRVNTEAFF; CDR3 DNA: TGCAGCGGTGAAGTCCAGGGTAGGGTGAACACTGAAGCTTTCTTT
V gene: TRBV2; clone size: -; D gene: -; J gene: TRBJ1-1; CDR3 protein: CASSLGGNTEAFF; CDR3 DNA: TGTGCCAGCAGTCTGGGGGGGAACACTGAAGCTTTCTTT
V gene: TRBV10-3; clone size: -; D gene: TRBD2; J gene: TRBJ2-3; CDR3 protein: CAIRLAGSRVSTDTQYF; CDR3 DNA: TGTGCCATCAGGCTAGCGGGAAGTCGAGTCAGCACAGATACGCAGTATTTT
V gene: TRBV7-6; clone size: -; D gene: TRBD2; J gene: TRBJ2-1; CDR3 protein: CASSLGSGRASGEQFF; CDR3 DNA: TGTGCCAGCAGCCTGGGTAGCGGGAGGGCCTCCGGTGAGCAGTTCTTC
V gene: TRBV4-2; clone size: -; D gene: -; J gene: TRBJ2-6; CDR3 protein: CASSRNRLAGPQTGANVLTF; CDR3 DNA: TGTGCCAGCAGCCGAAATCGTCTTGCGGGACCGCAGACTGGGGCCAACGTCCTGACTTTC
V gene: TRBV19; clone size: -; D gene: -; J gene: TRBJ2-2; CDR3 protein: CASSRQADGELFF; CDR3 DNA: TGTGCCAGTAGTAGACAGGCAGACGGGGAGCTGTTTTTT
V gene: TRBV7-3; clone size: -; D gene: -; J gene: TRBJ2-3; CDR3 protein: CASSPGVDTQYF; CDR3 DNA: TGTGCCAGCAGCCCGGGGGTAGATACGCAGTATTTT
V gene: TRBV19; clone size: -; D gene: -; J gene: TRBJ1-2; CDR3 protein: CASRAGAAGYTF; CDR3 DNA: TGTGCCAGTAGAGCGGGGGCGGCTGGCTACACCTTC
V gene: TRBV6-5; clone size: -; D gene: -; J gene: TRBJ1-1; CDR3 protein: CASRQAPTEAFF; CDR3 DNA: TGTGCCAGCCGACAGGCGCCCACTGAAGCTTTCTTT
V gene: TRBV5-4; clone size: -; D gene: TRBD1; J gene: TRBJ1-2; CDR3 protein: CASSLRSRGIYGYTF; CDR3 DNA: TGTGCCAGCAGCTTGAGATCCAGGGGGATCTATGGCTACACCTTC
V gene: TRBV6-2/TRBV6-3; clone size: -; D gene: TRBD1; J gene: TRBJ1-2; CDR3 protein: CASSYLRDSYGYTF; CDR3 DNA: TGTGCCAGCAGTTACCTCCGGGACAGCTATGGCTACACCTTC
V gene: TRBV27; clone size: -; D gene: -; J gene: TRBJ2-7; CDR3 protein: CASSRGAMGYEQYF; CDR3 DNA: TGTGCCAGCAGTCGGGGGGCTATGGGGTACGAGCAGTACTTC
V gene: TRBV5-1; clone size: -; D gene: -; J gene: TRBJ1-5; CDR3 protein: CASTSPIRTDSNQPQHF; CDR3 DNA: TGCGCCAGCACGTCTCCCATCCGGACAGATAGCAATCAGCCCCAGCATTTT
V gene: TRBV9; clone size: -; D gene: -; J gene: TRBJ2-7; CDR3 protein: CASSASPPAYEQYF; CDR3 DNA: TGTGCCAGCAGCGCTAGCCCCCCTGCCTACGAGCAGTACTTC
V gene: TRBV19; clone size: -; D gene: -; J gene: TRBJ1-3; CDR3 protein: CASSIVAAPGNTIYF; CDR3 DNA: TGTGCCAGTAGTATAGTAGCAGCACCAGGAAACACCATATATTTT
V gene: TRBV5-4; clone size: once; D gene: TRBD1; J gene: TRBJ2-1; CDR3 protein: CASSLGDRVSNEQFF; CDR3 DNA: TGTGCCAGCAGCTTGGGGGACAGGGTCAGCAATGAGCAGTTCTTC
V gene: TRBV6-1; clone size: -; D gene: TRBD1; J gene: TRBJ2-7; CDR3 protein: CASSAQPWTGSGEQYF; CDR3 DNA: TGTGCCAGCAGTGCACAACCTTGGACAGGGTCGGGAGAGCAGTACTTC
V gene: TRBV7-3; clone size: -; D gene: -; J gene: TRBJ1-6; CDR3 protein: CASSSRSNSPLHF; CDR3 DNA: TGTGCCAGCAGCTCGAGGAGCAATTCACCCCTCCACTTT
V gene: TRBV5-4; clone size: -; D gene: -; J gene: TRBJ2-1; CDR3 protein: CASSIPPMGIDSYNEQFF; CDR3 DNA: TGTGCCAGCAGCATACCCCCCATGGGCATCGATTCCTACAATGAGCAGTTCTTC
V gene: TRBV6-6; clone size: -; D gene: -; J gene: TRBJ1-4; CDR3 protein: CASSYWGANEKLFF; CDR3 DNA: TGTGCCAGCAGTTACTGGGGGGCTAATGAAAAACTGTTTTTT
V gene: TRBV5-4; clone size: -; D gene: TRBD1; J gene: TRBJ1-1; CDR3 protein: CASSAHRTQGATEAFF; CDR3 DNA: TGTGCCAGCAGCGCACACAGGACCCAGGGGGCCACTGAAGCTTTCTTT
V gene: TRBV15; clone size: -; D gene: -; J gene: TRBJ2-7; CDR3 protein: CATSRAQGHQYEQYF; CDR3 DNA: TGTGCCACCAGCAGGGCGCAGGGACACCAGTACGAGCAGTACTTC
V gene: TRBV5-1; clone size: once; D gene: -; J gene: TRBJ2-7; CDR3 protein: CASSLGRSSYEQYF; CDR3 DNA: TGCGCCAGCAGCTTGGGCCGCAGCTCCTACGAGCAGTACTTC
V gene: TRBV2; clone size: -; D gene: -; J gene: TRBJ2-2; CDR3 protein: CASTEANTGELFF; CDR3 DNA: TGTGCCAGCACGGAGGCGAACACCGGGGAGCTGTTTTTT
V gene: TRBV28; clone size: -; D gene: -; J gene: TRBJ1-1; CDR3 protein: CASSQEEGMNTEAFF; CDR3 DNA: TGTGCCAGCAGCCAAGAGGAGGGGATGAACACTGAAGCTTTCTTT
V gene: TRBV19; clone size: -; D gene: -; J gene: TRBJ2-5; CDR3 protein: CASSIYGGETQYF; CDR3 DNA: TGTGCCAGTAGTATTTACGGAGGGGAGACCCAGTACTTC
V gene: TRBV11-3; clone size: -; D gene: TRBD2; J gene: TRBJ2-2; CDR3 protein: CASSLDTAAGVAGELFF; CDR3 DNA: TGTGCCAGCAGCTTAGATACCGCCGCGGGAGTGGCCGGGGAGCTGTTTTTT
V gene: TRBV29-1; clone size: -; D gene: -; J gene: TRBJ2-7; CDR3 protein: CSVTTAYEQYF; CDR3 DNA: TGCAGCGTTACCACAGCCTACGAGCAGTACTTC
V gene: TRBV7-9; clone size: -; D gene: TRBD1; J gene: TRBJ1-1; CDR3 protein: CASTPGTGVTEAFF; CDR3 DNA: TGTGCCAGCACCCCCGGGACAGGGGTCACTGAAGCTTTCTTT